The 11 T cell receptor beta chains given below trace back to one sample, sequenced in a study of blood T cell repertoires in COVID-19. Some clones are missing from TCRdb's copy, which holds only in-frame ones; the method was immunoSEQ multiplex PCR. The table lists some 400,000 clones, roughly 86% of them singletons, with 1.5% to 2% in the top ten. The sequenced sample consisted of PBMCs or T cells enriched from blood (not recorded which). All receptors come from a woman aged 25-40 years who had recovered from COVID-19.

A single count supports this clone. The rearrangement links TRBV15 to TRBJ1-6; TRBD1 matches at 7 bases. The CDR3 loop spans 13 amino acids. V was clipped by 4 bases and J by 9 bases; unmatched bases: 3. Germline assignment: CDR1 LNHNV and CDR2 YYDKDF (reference sequence). CDR3 region: CATSNDRASPLHF. The CDR3 DNA sequence: TGTGCCACCAGCAACGACAGGGCTTCACCCCTCCACTTT. Full variable domain (outside the CDR3, taken from reference TRBV15 and TRBJ1-6): DAMVIQNPRYQVTQFGKPVTLSCSQTLNHNVMYWYQQKSSQAPKLLFHYYDKDFNNEADTPDNFQSRRPNTSFCFLDIRSPGLGDTAMYLCATSNDRASPLHFGNGTRLTVT.

To note about this clone: The same CDR3 also results from other DNA sequences found in this sample. The V call is TRBV6-5, the J call TRBJ1-1, with a weak D call TRBD1 (5 bases). Germline CDR1 and CDR2: MNHEY and SVGAGI. Trimming removed 5 bases at V and 4 bases at J, with 8 bases between. The CDR3 runs to 12 residues. CDR3 protein: CASSRGGTEAFF. DNA for the CDR3: TGTGCCAGCAGTCGGGGGGGCACTGAAGCTTTCTTT.

The CDR3 DNA reads TGTGCCATCAGGGACAGGGTCGCAACTAATGAAAAACTGTTTTTT. Translation: CAIRDRVATNEKLFF. The genes are TRBV10-3 and TRBJ1-4, with 8 bases lining up with TRBD1. Germline loops: CDR1 ENHRY, CDR2 SYGVKD. This CDR3 region has 15 residues. The junction had 3 bases not matched to a gene; V was cut back by 6 bases and J by 0 bases.

The chain joins TRBV25-1 to TRBJ2-7; D is unresolved. CDR1 MGHDK and CDR2 SYGVNS come from the germline V gene. Trimming took 8 bases from V and 2 from J, leaving 10 bases between them. The CDR3 extends over 12 amino acids. CDR3 sequence reads: CASAPGPYEQYF. The CDR3 DNA reads as TGTGCCAGCGCGCCGGGTCCCTACGAGCAGTACTTC.

The chain joins TRBV5-6 to TRBJ2-5; D remains unclear. This CDR3 comprises 15 residues. CDR1 and CDR2 (germline): SGHDT, YYEEEE. V was shortened by 0 bases and J by 5 bases, with 14 bases between the two germline ends. This CDR3 reads CASSLATQSPETQYF. The CDR3 coding sequence is TGTGCCAGCAGCTTGGCGACACAATCGCCCGAGACCCAGTACTTC.

The V and J genes are TRBV2 and TRBJ1-1; D might be TRBD1 (5 bases). V was clipped by 8 bases and J by 3 bases, with 22 bases between them. The CDR3 has 16 residues. Per germline, CDR1 SNHLY and CDR2 FYNNEI. The chain's CDR3 is CASERGVFSGHTEAFF. The DNA of the CDR3 is TGTGCCAGCGAGCGGGGGGTCTTTTCGGGGCACACTGAAGCTTTCTTT. Full variable domain (rest looked up from reference TRBV2 and TRBJ1-1): EPEVTQTPSHQVTQMGQEVILRCVPISNHLYFYWYRQILGQKVEFLVSFYNNEISEKSEIFDDQFSVERPDGSNFTLKIRSTKLEDSAMYFCASERGVFSGHTEAFFGQGTRLTVV.

J is TRBJ1-3 and V is TRBV9, with D maybe TRBD1 (6 bases). The CDR3 has 15 residues. The germline gives CDR1 SGDLS, CDR2 YYNGEE. V dropped 4 bases and J dropped 0 bases, with 11 bases sitting between them. In DNA form, the CDR3 reads TGTGCCAGCAGCCCACAGGGAAACTCTGGAAACACCATATATTTT. It is translated as CASSPQGNSGNTIYF.

The V call is TRBV28, the J call TRBJ2-1; 7 positions agree with TRBD2. The germline CDR1 and CDR2 sequences are MDHEN and SYDVKM. This CDR3 has 14 amino acids. The V and J ends lost 2 bases and 7 bases, in that order; junction bases with no gene match: 5. Here the CDR3 DNA reads TGTGCCAGCAGTTTAGCGGGAGATCGGAATGAGCAGTTCTTC. This gives the protein CASSLAGDRNEQFF.

The chain couples TRBV12-3 or TRBV12-4 to TRBJ1-2; TRBD1 might be the D (6 bases). V lost 5 bases and J 8 bases, leaving 15 bases between the germline ends. This CDR3 has 13 residues. The CDR3 reads CASSDQTGAGYTF. The CDR3 region has the DNA TGTGCCAGCAGTGATCAGACAGGCGCGGGCTACACCTTC.

The V and J genes are TRBV5-1 and TRBJ1-1; tentative D call: TRBD1 (6 bases). Trimming removed 4 bases from V and 0 bases from J, with 13 bases in between. The CDR3 sequence is 15 residues long. Germline V gene sequence: CDR1 SGHRS, CDR2 YFSETQ. The CDR3: CASSGRTDLNTEAFF. For the CDR3, the DNA is TGCGCCAGCAGCGGACGGACAGATTTGAACACTGAAGCTTTCTTT.

This clone was recorded a few times. The chain couples TRBV9 to TRBJ2-1; D gene unclear. Germline CDR1 and CDR2: SGDLS and YYNGEE. The CDR3 consists of 13 residues. Trimming pared 4 bases from V and 3 bases from J, leaving 8 bases between. The CDR3 loop reads CASSPYRYNEQFF. The CDR3 DNA is TGTGCCAGCAGCCCCTACCGCTACAATGAGCAGTTCTTC.